A selection of T cell receptor beta chains follows, all from one sample in a study of blood T cell repertoires in COVID-19. The table came from immunoSEQ multiplex PCR; TCRdb's copy has only in-frame clones and leaves some out. This sample yields 200,000 to 250,000 clones, of which around 86% are seen a single time; around 1.9% belongs to the top ten. Sequences were obtained from PBMCs or T cells enriched from blood (not recorded which). These receptors came from a woman in her forties or fifties who had recovered from COVID-19. The CDR3 runs from the conserved cysteine through the conserved F or W. D genes are given only for firm matches. Size tells how often a clone was seen (once, few, many) or the class of an expanded clone, and some rows leave it out.

17 | NA | TRBJ2-2 | NA | TRBV9 | CASSVEVGRTNTGELFF | TGTGCCAGCAGCGTAGAGGTGGGGCGAACGAACACCGGGGAGCTGTTTTTT
15 | TRBD1 | TRBJ1-6 | NA | TRBV18 | CASSAWTGINSPLHF | TGTGCCAGCTCAGCCTGGACAGGGATTAATTCACCCCTCCACTTT
14 | NA | TRBJ2-3 | NA | TRBV18 | CASSPTGNTDTQYF | TGTGCCAGCTCACCAACGGGGAACACAGATACGCAGTATTTT
16 | NA | TRBJ2-2 | NA | TRBV13 | CASSSRGAPNTGELFF | TGTGCCAGCAGCTCACGTGGGGCCCCGAACACCGGGGAGCTGTTTTTT
15 | TRBD2 | TRBJ2-1 | NA | TRBV2 | CASSDPTSGANEQFF | TGTGCCAGCAGTGACCCGACTAGCGGGGCGAATGAGCAGTTCTTC
14 | TRBD2 | TRBJ2-1 | NA | TRBV4-2 | CASSQGGSGNEQFF | TGTGCCAGCAGCCAGGGCGGGAGTGGTAATGAGCAGTTCTTC
17 | TRBD2 | TRBJ2-2 | NA | TRBV27 | CASSLSGLAGITGELFF | TGTGCCAGCAGTTTATCGGGGCTAGCGGGAATCACCGGGGAGCTGTTTTTT
14 | TRBD1 | TRBJ1-2 | NA | TRBV5-8 | CASSSPGQGADYTF | TGTGCCAGCAGCTCCCCCGGACAGGGGGCTGACTACACCTTC
17 | TRBD2 | TRBJ2-7 | few | TRBV11-2 | CASSSRGLAAFSYEQYF | TGTGCCAGCAGCTCCCGGGGACTAGCGGCCTTCTCCTACGAGCAGTACTTC
15 | TRBD2 | TRBJ2-1 | few | TRBV28 | CASSLGDYLFNEQFF | TGTGCCAGCAGTTTGGGGGACTACCTATTCAATGAGCAGTTCTTC
17 | NA | TRBJ2-6 | NA | TRBV4-3 | CASSQDPAGTGANVLTF | TGCGCCAGCAGCCAAGATCCGGCGGGTACTGGGGCCAACGTCCTGACTTTC
15 | NA | TRBJ1-2 | NA | TRBV7-8 | CASSLAGDGLRGYTF | TGTGCCAGCAGCTTAGCTGGGGACGGACTACGTGGCTACACCTTC
15 | TRBD2 | TRBJ2-7 | NA | TRBV28 | CASSRPGRGSYEQYF | TGTGCCAGCAGCCGCCCTGGGAGGGGCTCCTACGAGCAGTACTTC
13 | NA | TRBJ1-5 | NA | TRBV4-1 | CASSQWGGQPQHF | TGCGCCAGCAGCCAATGGGGGGGTCAGCCCCAGCATTTT
13 | NA | TRBJ2-7 | NA | TRBV12-3/TRBV12-4 | CATAAGPTYEQYF | TGTGCCACCGCGGCAGGGCCAACCTACGAGCAGTACTTC
15 | NA | TRBJ1-5 | few | TRBV5-1 | CASSWAGDSNQPQHF | TGCGCCAGCAGCTGGGCCGGGGATAGCAATCAGCCCCAGCATTTT
18 | TRBD2 | TRBJ2-7 | NA | TRBV10-3 | CAISDTGLPGGRAHEQYF | TGTGCCATCAGTGACACCGGGCTTCCTGGCGGGAGGGCCCACGAGCAGTACTTC
15 | NA | TRBJ1-1 | NA | TRBV9 | CASSVVGHSNTEAFF | TGTGCCAGCAGCGTAGTGGGACATTCGAACACTGAAGCTTTCTTT
15 | TRBD1 | TRBJ1-4 | few | TRBV2 | CASSGETGATEKLFF | TGTGCCAGCAGTGGGGAGACAGGGGCAACTGAAAAACTGTTTTTT
11 | NA | TRBJ1-2 | NA | TRBV20-1 | CSARHYYGYTF | TGCAGTGCTAGACACTACTATGGCTACACCTTC
10 | NA | TRBJ1-1 | NA | TRBV12-3/TRBV12-4 | CASGRKEAFF | TGTGCCAGCGGGCGTAAGGAAGCTTTCTTT
16 | NA | TRBJ1-4 | NA | TRBV5-4 | CASSPDLRGGGEKLFF | TGTGCCAGCAGCCCGGACCTCCGGGGGGGAGGTGAAAAACTGTTTTTT
15 | NA | TRBJ1-4 | NA | TRBV11-2 | CASSKNRVSNEKLFF | TGTGCCAGCAGCAAAAACAGGGTTTCTAATGAAAAACTGTTTTTT
17 | NA | TRBJ1-5 | NA | TRBV4-3 | CASSQELGGYSNQPQHF | TGCGCCAGCAGCCAAGAACTTGGGGGGTATAGCAATCAGCCCCAGCATTTT
13 | NA | TRBJ1-1 | NA | TRBV7-9 | CASSLAANTEAFF | TGTGCCAGCAGCTTAGCGGCCAACACTGAAGCTTTCTTT
16 | TRBD2 | TRBJ2-3 | NA | TRBV7-8 | CASSETSGGRSDTQYF | TGTGCCAGCAGCGAAACTAGCGGGGGGAGATCCGATACGCAGTATTTT
15 | NA | TRBJ1-2 | NA | TRBV6-5 | CASSSSGSRVNGYTF | TGTGCCAGCAGTTCGTCAGGATCCAGGGTCAATGGCTACACCTTC
15 | TRBD1 | TRBJ1-2 | few | TRBV11-3 | CASSPTATGARGYTF | TGTGCCAGCAGTCCTACTGCCACAGGGGCCCGTGGCTACACCTTC
16 | TRBD2 | TRBJ2-5 | once | TRBV9 | CASSVGTSGGEGPQYF | TGTGCCAGCAGCGTAGGGACTAGCGGGGGGGAAGGGCCCCAGTACTTC
15 | TRBD2 | TRBJ2-1 | NA | TRBV27 | CASSFSTSGSGEQFF | TGTGCCAGCAGTTTTTCGACTAGCGGGAGCGGCGAGCAGTTCTTC
15 | TRBD1 | TRBJ1-2 | NA | TRBV3-1/TRBV3-2 | CASSQNRGPRYGYTF | TGTGCCAGCAGCCAAAACAGGGGGCCCAGATATGGCTACACCTTC
16 | TRBD2 | TRBJ2-1 | NA | TRBV9 | CASSALAGGSYNEQFF | TGTGCCAGCAGCGCCTTAGCGGGGGGTTCCTACAATGAGCAGTTCTTC
11 | NA | TRBJ1-4 | NA | TRBV11-3 | CASSPGQKLFF | TGTGCCAGCAGCCCAGGACAGAAACTGTTTTTT
14 | TRBD1 | TRBJ1-2 | NA | TRBV6-2/TRBV6-3 | CASSTLDRAYGYTF | TGTGCCAGCAGTACCCTGGACAGGGCCTATGGCTACACCTTC
14 | NA | TRBJ1-3 | NA | TRBV6-5 | CASRTTISGNTIYF | TGTGCCAGCAGGACTACTATCTCTGGAAACACCATATATTTT
14 | NA | TRBJ1-1 | NA | TRBV11-2 | CASSSLAKNTEAFF | TGTGCCAGCAGCTCTTTGGCCAAGAACACTGAAGCTTTCTTT
13 | TRBD2 | TRBJ2-7 | NA | TRBV6-5 | CASSLGLRLEQYF | TGTGCCAGCAGCTTGGGACTACGTCTCGAGCAGTACTTC
13 | NA | TRBJ2-3 | NA | TRBV7-2 | CASSFTGTDTQYF | TGTGCCAGCAGCTTTACGGGAACAGATACGCAGTATTTT
13 | NA | TRBJ1-6 | NA | TRBV30 | CACRSSYNSPLHF | TGTGCCTGCAGAAGCTCCTATAATTCACCCCTCCACTTT